This T cell receptor beta chain was retrieved from a study of STAT5B mutations in CD4+ large granular lymphocyte leukemia. This CDR3 is 18 amino acids long. Per germline, CDR1 SGHRS and CDR2 YFSETQ. V lost 4 bases and J lost 4; bases outside the gene matches: 10. Control samples were healthy donors' buffy coats. About this clone itself: What it recognizes is unknown.

Measured with immunoSEQ multiplex PCR; TCRdb has only the in-frame clones, and not every one. The sample has roughly 32,000 clones; 79% are singletons. Overall study findings and caveats: No patients shared main leukemic clonotypes, though less than 30% appeared at low frequency elsewhere. Higher CD4+ than CD8+ T-LGLL clonality might reflect small sample size. 8/27 top patient clones versus 2/35 control clones were TRBV06-family.

The rearrangement joins TRBV5-1 to TRBJ2-3; 15 bases are a match to TRBD2. The TCR originated in a human donor in good health. Input material: CD4+ T cells from blood buffy coats. In nucleotides, the CDR3 is TGCGCCAGCAGCCGGACGGGACTAGCGGGAGGAAGGGCAGATACGCAGTATTTT. This encodes CASSRTGLAGGRADTQYF. Variable domain in full (rest from reference TRBV5-1 and TRBJ2-3): KAGVTQTPRYLIKTRGQQVTLSCSPISGHRSVSWYQQTPGQGLQFLFEYFSETQRNKGNFPGRFSGRQFSNSRSEMNVSTLELGDSALYLCASSRTGLAGGRADTQYFGPGTRLTVL.